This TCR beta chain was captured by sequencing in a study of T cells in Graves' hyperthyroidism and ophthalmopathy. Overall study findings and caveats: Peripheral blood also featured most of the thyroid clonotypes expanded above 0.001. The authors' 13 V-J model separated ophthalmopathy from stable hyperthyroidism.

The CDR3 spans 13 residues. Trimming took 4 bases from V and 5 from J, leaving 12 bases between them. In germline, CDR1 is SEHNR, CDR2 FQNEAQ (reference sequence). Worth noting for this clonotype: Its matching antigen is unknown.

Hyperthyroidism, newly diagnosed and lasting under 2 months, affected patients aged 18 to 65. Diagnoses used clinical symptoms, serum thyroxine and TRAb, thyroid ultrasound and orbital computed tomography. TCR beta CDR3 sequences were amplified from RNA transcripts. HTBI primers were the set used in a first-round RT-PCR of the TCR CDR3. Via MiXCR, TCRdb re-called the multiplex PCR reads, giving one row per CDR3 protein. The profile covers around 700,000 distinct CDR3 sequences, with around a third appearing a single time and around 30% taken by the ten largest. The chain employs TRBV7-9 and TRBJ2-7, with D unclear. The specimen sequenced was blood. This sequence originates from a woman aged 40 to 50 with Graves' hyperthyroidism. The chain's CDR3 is CASSSPNSDEQYF. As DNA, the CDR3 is TGTGCCAGCAGCTCACCAAATTCTGACGAGCAGTACTTC. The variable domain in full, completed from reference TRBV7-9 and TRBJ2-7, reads DTGVSQNPRHKITKRGQNVTFRCDPISEHNRLYWYRQTLGQGPEFLTYFQNEAQLEKSRLLSDRFSAERPKGSFSTLEIQRTEQGDSAMYLCASSSPNSDEQYFGPGTRLTVT.